This passage covers 30 T cell receptor beta chains from one sample sequenced in a study of tumor-infiltrating lymphocytes in localized non-small cell lung cancer. Sequencing was performed with immunoSEQ multiplex PCR; in TCRdb, only in-frame clones are kept and a portion is missing. The table shows 25,000 to 30,000 clones, with roughly 85% occurring only once. Specimen: lung tumor tissue. The receptors derive from a human donor with non-small cell lung cancer.

V is TRBV9 and J is TRBJ2-7, with 8 bases that match TRBD2. The CDR3 sequence is 15 residues long. The ends lost 2 bases at V and 0 bases at J; junction bases unmatched: 4. Germline assignment: CDR1 SGDLS and CDR2 YYNGEE. The CDR3 here is CASSVSSGDSYEQYF. The DNA of the CDR3 is TGTGCCAGCAGCGTGAGTAGCGGGGACTCCTACGAGCAGTACTTC.

The CDR3 is CASRSIQAGEKLFF. In DNA, the CDR3 is TGCGCCAGCAGGAGTATACAGGCAGGGGAAAAACTGTTTTTT. The V and J genes are TRBV5-1 and TRBJ1-4; tentatively, D is TRBD1 (5 bases). CDR1 is SGHRS and CDR2 is YFSETQ in the germline V gene. The V and J ends lost 5 bases and 8 bases respectively, with 16 bases between them. CDR3 length: 14 residues.

Written as DNA, the CDR3 is TGCGCCAGCAGCCAAGGACAGAGCTCCTACGAGCAGTACTTC. It is translated as CASSQGQSSYEQYF. The chain carries TRBV4-3 and TRBJ2-7, with TRBD1 as a possible D gene (5 bases). Germline lookup yields CDR1 LGHNA and CDR2 YSLEER. CDR3 length: 14 residues. Trimming pared 1 base from V and 0 bases from J, leaving 7 bases between.

The V and J genes are TRBV25-1 and TRBJ1-1, with 8 nucleotides matching TRBD1. V was clipped by 4 bases and J by 9 bases; unmatched bases: 7. CDR1 and CDR2 from the germline V gene are MGHDK and SYGVNS. This CDR3 is built from 13 residues. CDR3 residues: CASSGRDRGQAFF. CDR3 DNA: TGTGCCAGCAGTGGGCGCGACAGGGGTCAAGCTTTCTTT.

The CDR3 DNA sequence: TGTGCCAGCAGTTGGAACGGGGGGGCCAACGGGGAGCTGTTTTTT. Encoded protein: CASSWNGGANGELFF. The chain has TRBV28 and TRBJ2-2, with 8 positions matching TRBD2. CDR3 length: 15 amino acids. Per the germline V gene, CDR1 is MDHEN and CDR2 is SYDVKM. Trimming at V came to 4 bases and at J to 7 bases, leaving 8 bases not matched to a gene.

This clone has more than one count but fewer than ten. This chain joins TRBV5-1 and TRBJ2-2; 7 nucleotides align to TRBD1. With 4 bases clipped from V and 5 bases from J, the junction kept 14 bases outside the gene matches. Looked up from germline, CDR1 is SGHRS and CDR2 is YFSETQ. The CDR3 totals 17 residues. The CDR3 loop reads CASSTPQGRGFTGELFF. The CDR3 nucleotides read TGCGCCAGCAGCACGCCCCAAGGCAGGGGGTTTACCGGGGAGCTGTTTTTT.

V usage is TRBV19 and J usage is TRBJ1-2, with D uncertain. Germline V gene data show CDR1 as LNHDA and CDR2 as SQIVND (reference sequence). The V end was cut by 4 bases, the J end by 5 bases, with 11 bases between. The length of the CDR3 is 13 residues. The CDR3, as DNA: TGTGCCAGTAGTAAAAAAGGGAGATATGGCTACACCTTC. This translates into CASSKKGRYGYTF.

The table lists this clone with a count of one. The rearrangement joins TRBV5-8 to TRBJ2-2; no firm D call. The CDR3 loop spans 14 amino acids. V lost 0 bases, J lost 7 bases, and 10 bases lay in between. CDR1 is SGHTS, CDR2 YDEGEE, per germline. Here the CDR3 reads CASSLGGMDGELFF. The CDR3 coding sequence is TGTGCCAGCAGCTTGGGGGGAATGGACGGGGAGCTGTTTTTT.

The chain has TRBV2 and TRBJ1-5, with D hard to call. Germline CDR1 is SNHLY and CDR2 is FYNNEI. This CDR3 comprises 15 residues. Trimming pared 4 bases from V and 0 bases from J, leaving 10 bases between. CDR3 residues: CASSGEDTSNQPQHF. The CDR3 bases are TGTGCCAGCAGTGGAGAAGACACTAGCAATCAGCCCCAGCATTTT.

The chain links TRBV14 to TRBJ1-3; D gene uncertain. V lost 0 bases, J lost 1 base, and 7 bases lay in between. This CDR3 region has 15 residues. Germline-derived CDR1 and CDR2 are SGHDN and FVKESK. This CDR3 reads CASSQDSGSGNTIYF. In DNA, the CDR3 is TGTGCCAGCAGCCAAGATTCGGGATCTGGAAACACCATATATTTT. Combining the CDR3 with reference TRBV14 and TRBJ1-3 gives the whole variable domain EAGVTQFPSHSVIEKGQTVTLRCDPISGHDNLYWYRRVMGKEIKFLLHFVKESKQDESGMPNNRFLAERTGGTYSTLKVQPAELEDSGVYFCASSQDSGSGNTIYFGEGSWLTVV.

V gene TRBV19 combines with J gene TRBJ2-3, with D unresolved. CDR1 and CDR2 (germline): LNHDA, SQIVND (reference sequence). V was trimmed by 3 bases and J by 6 bases, leaving 16 bases between them. This CDR3 has 15 amino acids. CDR3 coding DNA: TGTGCCAGTAGTATTCGCAACCGATTAATCGATACGCAGTATTTT. Amino acid sequence: CASSIRNRLIDTQYF. The full variable domain, completed using reference TRBV19 and TRBJ2-3, is DGGITQSPKYLFRKEGQNVTLSCEQNLNHDAMYWYRQDPGQGLRLIYYSQIVNDFQKGDIAEGYSVSREKKESFPLTVTSAQKNPTAFYLCASSIRNRLIDTQYFGPGTRLTVL.

V usage is TRBV19 and J usage is TRBJ1-1, with 8 nucleotides matching TRBD1. V gave up 6 bases and J gave up 1 base; unmatched junction bases: 10. CDR1 and CDR2 (germline): LNHDA, SQIVND (reference sequence). The CDR3 consists of 16 residues. CDR3 DNA sequence: TGTGCCAGTAGACCTCTACTGGGGACAGGGAACACTGAAGCTTTCTTT. Translated, it gives CASRPLLGTGNTEAFF.

The chain couples TRBV30 to TRBJ1-4; D is possibly TRBD1 (6 bases). Germline V gene sequence: CDR1 GTSNPN, CDR2 SVGIG (reference sequence). There are 15 residues in the CDR3. V shed 2 bases and J shed 3 bases, with 13 bases lying between them. CDR3 sequence reads: CAWSRGGTANEKLFF. CDR3 sequence (DNA): TGTGCCTGGAGTCGCGGGGGCACTGCTAATGAAAAACTGTTTTTT.

This rearrangement joins TRBV6-5 to TRBJ2-5, with 9 bases that match TRBD2. CDR1 and CDR2 (germline): MNHEY, SVGAGI. Trimming at V came to 2 bases and at J to 0 bases, leaving 4 bases not matched to a gene. This CDR3 comprises 16 residues. The CDR3 sequence is CASSYGTSINQETQYF. CDR3 bases: TGTGCCAGCAGTTACGGGACTAGCATAAACCAAGAGACCCAGTACTTC.

The chain has TRBV30 and TRBJ1-4; a weak D match, TRBD1 (5 bases). The CDR3 contains 12 residues. Trimming cost V 0 bases and J 7 bases, with 6 bases left between them. Germline V gene sequence: CDR1 GTSNPN, CDR2 SVGIG (reference sequence). The CDR3 region is CAWSVGVEKLFF. In nucleotides, the CDR3 is TGTGCCTGGAGTGTGGGGGTTGAAAAACTGTTTTTT. The variable domain in full, completed from reference TRBV30 and TRBJ1-4, reads SQTIHQWPATLVQPVGSPLSLECTVEGTSNPNLYWYRQAAGRGLQLLFYSVGIGQISSEVPQNLSASRPQDRQFILSSKKLLLSDSGFYLCAWSVGVEKLFFGSGTQLSVL.

The rearrangement joins TRBV10-3 to TRBJ2-3, with a weak D call TRBD2 (5 bases). Trimming pared 3 bases from V and 0 bases from J, leaving 7 bases between. The CDR3 spans 14 residues. The germline gives CDR1 ENHRY, CDR2 SYGVKD. CDR3 region: CAISERGSTDTQYF. The CDR3 DNA is TGTGCCATCAGTGAAAGAGGGAGCACAGATACGCAGTATTTT.

This clone appeared once. The chain uses TRBV7-2 and TRBJ2-7; the match to TRBD1 covers 8 bases. With 3 bases clipped from V and 2 bases from J, the junction kept 9 bases outside the gene matches. The CDR3 extends over 16 amino acids. Looked up from germline, CDR1 is SGHTA and CDR2 is FQGNSA. The DNA of the CDR3 is TGTGCCAGCAGCTTGTATGCTACAGGGGGGACCTACGAGCAGTACTTC. It encodes CASSLYATGGTYEQYF.

The rearrangement joins TRBV7-9 to TRBJ1-6; possible D gene TRBD1, 5 bases. The V gene's germline CDR1 is SEHNR and CDR2 FQNEAQ (reference sequence). V lost 3 bases and J 9 bases, leaving 18 bases between the germline ends. The CDR3 is made up of 16 amino acids. In DNA, the CDR3 is TGTGCCAGCAGCTTGGGGGACTTGATCGGGGGTTCACCCCTCCACTTT. This translates into CASSLGDLIGGSPLHF.

The chain links TRBV30 to TRBJ1-1; D is perhaps TRBD1 (6 bases). The CDR3 has 11 residues. Trimming stripped 4 bases from V and 7 bases from J, with 10 bases between. Germline V gene data show CDR1 as GTSNPN and CDR2 as SVGIG (reference sequence). Written as DNA, the CDR3 is TGTGCCTGGATCGGGGGCAGTGAAGCTTTCTTT. Its protein is CAWIGGSEAFF. Together with reference TRBV30 and TRBJ1-1, the CDR3 gives the full variable domain: SQTIHQWPATLVQPVGSPLSLECTVEGTSNPNLYWYRQAAGRGLQLLFYSVGIGQISSEVPQNLSASRPQDRQFILSSKKLLLSDSGFYLCAWIGGSEAFFGQGTRLTVV.

J is TRBJ2-5 and V is TRBV18; a weak D match, TRBD1 (7 bases). The V end lost 5 bases, the J end lost 3 bases, and 19 bases lay between the germline ends. In germline, CDR1 is KGHSH, CDR2 LQKENI. There are 16 residues in the CDR3. In DNA, the CDR3 is TGTGCCAGCTCATCGACAGGGCGGGATTGGGAAGAGACCCAGTACTTC. Encoded protein: CASSSTGRDWEETQYF. Looking up the rest from reference TRBV18 and TRBJ2-5 gives the full variable domain: NAGVMQNPRHLVRRRGQEARLRCSPMKGHSHVYWYRQLPEEGLKFMVYLQKENIIDESGMPKERFSAEFPKEGPSILRIQQVVRGDSAAYFCASSSTGRDWEETQYFGPGTRLLVL.

The rearrangement uses TRBV9 and TRBJ2-1; D might be TRBD1 or TRBD2, each matching 5 bases. The germline V and J ends were trimmed by 4 bases and 7 bases, with 21 bases remaining between them. The CDR3 is 16 amino acids. Germline values: CDR1 SGDLS, CDR2 YYNGEE. The chain's CDR3 is CASSPGFLQRGNEQFF. Here the CDR3 DNA reads TGTGCCAGCAGCCCAGGGTTCCTTCAAAGAGGGAATGAGCAGTTCTTC.

This clone was found a few times. The V call is TRBV19, the J call TRBJ2-1; D is possibly TRBD2 (7 bases). The V end was cut by 7 bases, the J end by 1 base, with 20 bases between. This CDR3 is built from 17 residues. The germline CDR1 and CDR2 sequences are LNHDA and SQIVND (reference sequence). The chain's CDR3 is CASTLLPGGESYNEQFF. CDR3 DNA: TGTGCCAGTACCCTCCTTCCGGGGGGCGAATCCTACAATGAGCAGTTCTTC.

DNA for the CDR3: TGCGCCAGCAGCCAAGAGCCCACCAGGAACGAGCAGTACTTC. Protein: CASSQEPTRNEQYF. The V and J genes are TRBV4-1 and TRBJ2-7; D is ambiguous. From germline, CDR1 is MGHRA and CDR2 YSYEKL. Trimming left V 0 bases short and J 5 bases short, with 11 bases between. The CDR3 sequence is 14 residues long.

The chain recombines TRBV29-1 with TRBJ2-5; 7 bases align to TRBD2. V lost 4 bases and J lost 1; bases outside the gene matches: 6. The germline CDR1 and CDR2 sequences are SQVTM and ANQGSEA. CDR3 length equals 14 residues. Written as DNA, the CDR3 is TGCAGCGTTGGTTTCCGGGGGGTCCAAGAGACCCAGTACTTC. This gives the protein CSVGFRGVQETQYF. Based on the CDR3 plus reference TRBV29-1 and TRBJ2-5, the full variable domain is SAVISQKPSRDICQRGTSLTIQCQVDSQVTMMFWYRQQPGQSLTLIATANQGSEATYESGFVIDKFPISRPNLTFSTLTVSNMSPEDSSIYLCSVGFRGVQETQYFGPGTRLLVL.

J is TRBJ2-1 and V is TRBV5-1, with 11 bases aligning to TRBD2. After removal of 3 bases from V and 8 bases from J, the junction contained 10 bases not matched to a gene. The germline V gene encodes CDR1 SGHRS and CDR2 YFSETQ. This CDR3 is 16 amino acids long. CDR3 in DNA: TGCGCCAGCAGCTCCGGGACTAGCGGCGGAGAGGATGAGCAGTTCTTC. It yields the protein CASSSGTSGGEDEQFF.

The chain uses TRBV7-8 and TRBJ2-7, with D possibly TRBD1 on 5 matching bases. Germline V gene data show CDR1 as SGHVS and CDR2 as FQNEAQ. With 0 bases removed from V and 6 bases from J, the gap between germline ends came to 9 bases. The CDR3 is 13 amino acids. This CDR3 reads CASSLAGAIEQYF. The CDR3 region has the DNA TGTGCCAGCAGCTTAGCAGGGGCTATCGAGCAGTACTTC.

V gene TRBV2 combines with J gene TRBJ1-2; D is perhaps TRBD1 (5 bases). Trimming took off 9 bases at V and 2 bases at J, with 19 bases between the two ends. CDR3 length: 15 amino acids. Germline CDR1 SNHLY, CDR2 FYNNEI. The CDR3 loop reads CARPRMGRMNYGYTF. Written as DNA, the CDR3 is TGTGCCAGACCTAGAATGGGACGCATGAACTATGGCTACACCTTC. The full variable domain, rest sourced from reference TRBV2 and TRBJ1-2, is EPEVTQTPSHQVTQMGQEVILRCVPISNHLYFYWYRQILGQKVEFLVSFYNNEISEKSEIFDDQFSVERPDGSNFTLKIRSTKLEDSAMYFCARPRMGRMNYGYTFGSGTRLTVV.

There are a few counts of this clone. This rearrangement joins TRBV7-2 to TRBJ2-4, with 7 bases fitting TRBD1. The CDR3 is 18 residues long. The germline CDR1 and CDR2 sequences are SGHTA and FQGNSA. After removal of 0 bases from V and 0 bases from J, the junction contained 8 bases not matched to a gene. This chain's CDR3 is CASSLAHPGGQAKNIQYF. CDR3 bases: TGTGCCAGCAGCTTAGCGCACCCAGGGGGTCAAGCCAAAAACATTCAGTACTTC.

The rearrangement links TRBV4-1 to TRBJ2-7, with D possibly being TRBD1 (6 bases). Looked up from germline, CDR1 is MGHRA and CDR2 is YSYEKL. V was pared by 0 bases and J by 2 bases, with 20 bases between. The CDR3 covers 18 residues. The DNA of the CDR3 is TGCGCCAGCAGCCAAGACCGTGGGTGGCAGGGGATAACCTACGAGCAGTACTTC. Residues: CASSQDRGWQGITYEQYF.

The chain is built from TRBV5-1 and TRBJ2-2; unclear D gene. Trimming took 4 bases from V and 5 from J, leaving 3 bases between them. The CDR3 extends over 11 amino acids. Germline CDR1 is SGHRS and CDR2 is YFSETQ. The CDR3 sequence: CASSATGELFF. The CDR3 DNA reads as TGCGCCAGCAGCGCGACCGGGGAGCTGTTTTTT.